Following are 23 T cell receptor beta chains from one sample sequenced in a study of OX40 agonist ivuxolimab in advanced cancers. Clones were read by immunoSEQ multiplex PCR, and TCRdb kept only the in-frame ones, dropping some. Altogether about 18,000 clones are present, around 78% being singletons, with the ten largest covering over 12%. The sequencing used CD4+ or CD8+ T cells sorted from blood, collected in a trial of the OX40 agonist ivuxolimab. These receptor sequences come from an adult with an advanced solid tumor such as melanoma, head and neck, liver or kidney cancer.

The gene calls are TRBV20-1 and TRBJ1-2; possible D gene TRBD1, 5 bases. V was clipped by 3 bases and J by 6 bases, with 8 bases between them. The CDR3 is made up of 11 amino acids. Germline values: CDR1 DFQATT, CDR2 SNEGSKA (reference sequence). The CDR3 DNA follows: TGCAGTGCTAGTGCAGGGAATGGCTACACCTTC. It encodes CSASAGNGYTF.

This sequence joins TRBV7-9 and TRBJ2-7, with TRBD2 matching over 8 bases. CDR1 and CDR2 (germline): SEHNR, FQNEAQ (reference sequence). The CDR3 sequence is 14 residues long. After removal of 11 bases from V and 5 bases from J, the junction contained 14 bases not matched to a gene. The CDR3: CAAGRGAGIDEQYF. CDR3 coding DNA: TGTGCCGCCGGGAGGGGGGCCGGAATCGACGAGCAGTACTTC.

A note on this clone: The junction shows a germline mismatch at one end, possibly a read error. This rearrangement joins TRBV11-2 to TRBJ1-1, with a weak D call TRBD1 (5 bases). This CDR3 comprises 15 residues. Germline V gene lookup returns CDR1 SGHAT and CDR2 FQNNGV. The CDR3 DNA is TGTGTCAGCAGCTTATCAGGGAGCATGAACACTGAAGCTTTCTTT. It yields the protein CVSSLSGSMNTEAFF.

The V and J genes are TRBV7-2 and TRBJ1-5; 8 nucleotides align to TRBD1. The germline V gene has CDR1 SGHTA and CDR2 FQGNSA. This CDR3 is built from 13 residues. Losses at the gene ends were 5 bases for V and 7 bases for J; bases not matched to a gene: 4. CDR3 in DNA: TGTGCCAGCAGCGACAGGGGTGGCCAGCCCCAGCATTTT. This codes for CASSDRGGQPQHF. The full variable domain, completed using reference TRBV7-2 and TRBJ1-5, is GAGVSQSPSNKVTEKGKDVELRCDPISGHTALYWYRQSLGQGLEFLIYFQGNSAPDKSGLPSDRFSAERTGGSVSTLTIQRTQQEDSAVYLCASSDRGGQPQHFGDGTRLSIL.

V and J are TRBV10-3 and TRBJ2-2, with 7 bases identical to TRBD1. Unmatched junction bases numbered 6, after V lost 7 bases and J lost 1 base. CDR3 length equals 15 residues. CDR1 and CDR2 from the germline V gene are ENHRY and SYGVKD. CDR3 bases: TGTGCCATCATGAGGGGGCCGGGGAACACCGGGGAGCTGTTTTTT. This codes for CAIMRGPGNTGELFF.

A few counts support this clone. The rearrangement links TRBV7-2 to TRBJ1-2, with 8 nucleotides matching TRBD1. This CDR3 contains 13 residues. The ends lost 6 bases at V and 5 bases at J; junction bases unmatched: 5. In germline, CDR1 is SGHTA, CDR2 FQGNSA. This chain's CDR3 is CASRAGQGYGYTF. CDR3 coding DNA: TGTGCCAGCAGAGCTGGACAGGGTTATGGCTACACCTTC.

The CDR3 bases are TGTGCCAGCAGGGCACCGGGACAGGGGGCTTCACCCCTCCACTTT. Encoded protein: CASRAPGQGASPLHF. The chain couples TRBV6-1 to TRBJ1-6; 12 bases are shared with TRBD1. Germline values: CDR1 MNHNS, CDR2 SASEGT. The length of the CDR3 is 15 residues. Germline trimming cut 6 bases from V and 9 bases from J; bases unmatched to any gene: 6.

The CDR3 reads CASSEFETQYF. The CDR3 DNA follows: TGTGCCAGCAGTGAGTTTGAGACCCAGTACTTC. V is TRBV2 and J is TRBJ2-5; no definite D call. The CDR3 totals 11 residues. Germline CDR1 is SNHLY and CDR2 is FYNNEI. The V gene lost 3 bases and the J gene lost 5 bases, with 4 bases spanning the gap. The complete variable domain, with remaining parts taken from reference TRBV2 and TRBJ2-5, reads EPEVTQTPSHQVTQMGQEVILRCVPISNHLYFYWYRQILGQKVEFLVSFYNNEISEKSEIFDDQFSVERPDGSNFTLKIRSTKLEDSAMYFCASSEFETQYFGPGTRLLVL.

This clone occurred a few times. CDR3 nucleotide sequence: TGTGCCAGCAGCATCGGGACAGTGGGCTACGAGCAGTACTTC. Translated, it gives CASSIGTVGYEQYF. The chain couples TRBV11-3 to TRBJ2-7; the match to TRBD1 covers 7 bases. V dropped 5 bases and J dropped 3; count of bases not matched to a gene: 7. This CDR3 contains 14 residues. The germline V gene has CDR1 SGHNT and CDR2 YENEEA.

This clone is labeled as medium-sized. The V gene is TRBV5-1, the J gene TRBJ1-6; weak D call: TRBD1 (6 bases). Germline V gene data show CDR1 as SGHRS and CDR2 as YFSETQ. V gave up 6 bases and J gave up 5 bases, with 15 bases separating them. CDR3 length: 15 amino acids. The CDR3 is CASNKGGVDNSPLHF. The CDR3 DNA follows: TGCGCCAGCAACAAAGGGGGGGTGGATAATTCACCCCTCCACTTT.

The chain uses TRBV5-1 and TRBJ1-1, with TRBD1 identical over 12 bases. The trim removed 4 bases at V and 8 bases at J, leaving 12 bases unmatched. The length of the CDR3 is 16 residues. CDR1 SGHRS and CDR2 YFSETQ come from the germline V gene. The CDR3 DNA is TGCGCCAGCAGCGTCGTTTCCGGGACAGGGGGCGCGGAAGCTTTCTTT. This gives the protein CASSVVSGTGGAEAFF.

The rearrangement joins TRBV7-2 to TRBJ2-7; the match to TRBD2 covers 13 bases. Per germline, CDR1 SGHTA and CDR2 FQGNSA. The length of the CDR3 is 15 residues. With 5 bases clipped from V and 6 bases from J, the junction kept 7 bases outside the gene matches. This chain's CDR3 is CASSPRTSGRVEQYF. In DNA, the CDR3 is TGTGCCAGCAGCCCCCGGACTAGCGGGAGAGTCGAGCAGTACTTC.

The rearrangement links TRBV10-3 to TRBJ2-4; 8 nucleotides match TRBD2. Losses at the gene ends were 4 bases for V and 1 base for J; bases not matched to a gene: 6. CDR1 and CDR2 from the germline V gene are ENHRY and SYGVKD. CDR3 length: 16 amino acids. The CDR3 bases are TGTGCCATCAGTGTGTCCGGGAGGGATGCCAAAAACATTCAGTACTTC. Its translation is CAISVSGRDAKNIQYF.

The chain has TRBV6-5 and TRBJ2-3; 9 bases align to TRBD1. Trimming at V came to 4 bases and at J to 4 bases, leaving 9 bases not matched to a gene. The germline CDR1 and CDR2 sequences are MNHEY and SVGAGI. CDR3 length: 16 amino acids. CDR3: CASSFTRDREPDTQYF. The CDR3 DNA follows: TGTGCCAGCAGTTTTACCCGGGACAGGGAACCAGATACGCAGTATTTT.

This chain links TRBV11-2 with TRBJ1-3; 7 nucleotides line up with TRBD1. This CDR3 is 16 amino acids long. V gave up 5 bases and J gave up 0 bases; unmatched junction bases: 7. Per the germline V gene, CDR1 is SGHAT and CDR2 is FQNNGV. The CDR3 region has the DNA TGTGCCAGCAGCACAAGACAGGGAGGCTCTGGAAACACCATATATTTT. Translating it yields CASSTRQGGSGNTIYF.

This clone was detected once. The chain has TRBV5-6 and TRBJ1-4, with D perhaps matching TRBD1 (6 bases). CDR1 and CDR2 (germline): SGHDT, YYEEEE. CDR3 length equals 14 residues. Trimming took off 1 base at V and 8 bases at J, with 12 bases between the two ends. The CDR3 sequence: CASSLLQGGEKLFF. Written as DNA, the CDR3 is TGTGCCAGCAGCTTGTTACAGGGCGGCGAAAAACTGTTTTTT.

This clone occurred once. The chain carries TRBV20-1 and TRBJ2-7; the D is unclear. Trimming took off 0 bases at V and 7 bases at J, with 7 bases between the two ends. Per the germline V gene, CDR1 is DFQATT and CDR2 is SNEGSKA (reference sequence). This CDR3 spans 11 amino acids. The CDR3 spells CSARDGLEQYF. CDR3 coding DNA: TGCAGTGCTAGAGATGGTTTGGAGCAGTACTTC.

The J gene is TRBJ2-1, the V gene TRBV30; the D gene is possibly TRBD1 (5 bases). Per the germline V gene, CDR1 is GTSNPN and CDR2 is SVGIG (reference sequence). Trimming pared 1 base from V and 12 bases from J, leaving 7 bases between. The CDR3 is 10 amino acids. CDR3 sequence reads: CAWSAGPQFF. In nucleotides, the CDR3 is TGTGCCTGGAGTGCAGGGCCGCAGTTCTTC. Using reference TRBV30 and TRBJ2-1 for the parts outside the CDR3, the full variable domain is SQTIHQWPATLVQPVGSPLSLECTVEGTSNPNLYWYRQAAGRGLQLLFYSVGIGQISSEVPQNLSASRPQDRQFILSSKKLLLSDSGFYLCAWSAGPQFFGPGTRLTVL.

Note on this clone: The same CDR3 is also encoded by other DNA sequences in this sample. V usage is TRBV28 and J usage is TRBJ1-2; D is unresolved. Trimming removed 2 bases at V and 9 bases at J, with 10 bases between. Germline lookup yields CDR1 MDHEN and CDR2 SYDVKM. This CDR3 is 12 amino acids long. The CDR3 protein is CASSLGSESYTF. DNA for the CDR3: TGTGCCAGCAGTTTAGGGTCTGAGAGCTACACCTTC.

The chain uses TRBV6-1 and TRBJ1-1; 7 nucleotides match TRBD1. The germline CDR1 and CDR2 sequences are MNHNS and SASEGT. Losses at the gene ends were 2 bases for V and 6 bases for J; bases not matched to a gene: 12. The CDR3 has 16 amino acids. CDR3 DNA: TGTGCCAGCAGTGAAAAAACAGGGGATGGTTCGGCTGAAGCTTTCTTT. Encoded protein: CASSEKTGDGSAEAFF.

The rearrangement joins TRBV30 to TRBJ1-5; D is uncertain. With 1 base removed from V and 6 bases from J, the gap between germline ends came to 10 bases. The CDR3 length is 13 residues. CDR1 and CDR2 (germline): GTSNPN, SVGIG (reference sequence). CDR3 region: CAWSGITGQPQHF. CDR3 DNA: TGTGCCTGGAGTGGCATTACGGGTCAGCCCCAGCATTTT.

This clone is termed medium-sized. The CDR3 here is CASSEGHTEAFF. The CDR3 DNA is TGTGCCAGCAGTGAAGGTCACACTGAAGCTTTCTTT. This rearrangement joins TRBV2 to TRBJ1-1; D remains unclear. Germline values: CDR1 SNHLY, CDR2 FYNNEI. This CDR3 contains 12 residues. V dropped 1 base and J dropped 3 bases, with 3 bases sitting between them. The full variable domain, its missing parts supplied by reference TRBV2 and TRBJ1-1, is EPEVTQTPSHQVTQMGQEVILRCVPISNHLYFYWYRQILGQKVEFLVSFYNNEISEKSEIFDDQFSVERPDGSNFTLKIRSTKLEDSAMYFCASSEGHTEAFFGQGTRLTVV.

The V call is TRBV28, the J call TRBJ1-4; 10 bases are a match to TRBD1. V was clipped by 7 bases and J by 8 bases; unmatched bases: 4. The CDR3 covers 13 residues. Germline CDR1 MDHEN, CDR2 SYDVKM. DNA for the CDR3: TGTGCCAGCAAGGGACAGGGGTGGGAAAAACTGTTTTTT. As protein: CASKGQGWEKLFF.